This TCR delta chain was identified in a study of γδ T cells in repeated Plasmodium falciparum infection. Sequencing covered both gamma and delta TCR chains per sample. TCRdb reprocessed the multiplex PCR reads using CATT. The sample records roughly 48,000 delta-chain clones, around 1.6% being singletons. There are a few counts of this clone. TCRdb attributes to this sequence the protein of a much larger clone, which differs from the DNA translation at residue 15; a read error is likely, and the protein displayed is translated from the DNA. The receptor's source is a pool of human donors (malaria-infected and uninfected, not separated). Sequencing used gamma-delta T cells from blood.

CDR3 in DNA: TGTGCTCTTGGGGAAGAAGTCCTACGGGCCTGGGGGCTTGAAGGTAAACTCATCTTT. Protein sequence: CALGEEVLRAWGLEGKLIF. The V gene is TRDV1, the J gene TRDJ1, with a tentative D call TRDD3 (7 bases). The CDR3 extends over 19 amino acids. Looked up from germline, CDR1 is TSWWSYY and CDR2 is QGS. The V end was cut by 2 bases, the J end by 7 bases, with 29 bases between.